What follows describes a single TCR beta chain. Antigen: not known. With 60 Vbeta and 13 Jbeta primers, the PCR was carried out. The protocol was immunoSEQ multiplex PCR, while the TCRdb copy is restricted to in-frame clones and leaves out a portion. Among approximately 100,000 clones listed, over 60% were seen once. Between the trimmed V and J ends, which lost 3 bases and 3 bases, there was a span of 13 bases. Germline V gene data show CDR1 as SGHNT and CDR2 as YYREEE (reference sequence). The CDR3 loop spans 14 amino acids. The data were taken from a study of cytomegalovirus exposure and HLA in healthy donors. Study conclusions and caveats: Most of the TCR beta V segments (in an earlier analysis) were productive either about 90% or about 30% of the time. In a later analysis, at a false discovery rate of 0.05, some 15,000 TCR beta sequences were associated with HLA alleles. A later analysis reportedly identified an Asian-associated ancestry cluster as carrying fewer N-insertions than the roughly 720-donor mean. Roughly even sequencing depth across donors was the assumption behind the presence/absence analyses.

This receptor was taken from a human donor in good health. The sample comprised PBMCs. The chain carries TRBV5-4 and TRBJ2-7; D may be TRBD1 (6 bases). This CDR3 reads CASSWQDSDYEQYF. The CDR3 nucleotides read TGTGCCAGCAGCTGGCAGGACAGCGACTACGAGCAGTACTTC.